The 21 T cell receptor beta chains given below trace back to one sample, sequenced in a study of shared clonotypes between healthy human individuals. TCRdb's copy holds only in-frame clones and misses some; the assay was immunoSEQ multiplex PCR. The table includes 640,000 or so clones, 72% detected once. Material: memory CD4+ T cells sorted from blood. Regarding subset: CD45RA-negative fraction. The receptor set was obtained from a woman in her twenties or thirties in good health.

This chain joins TRBV2 and TRBJ2-3; maybe TRBD2 (6 bases). CDR1 is SNHLY and CDR2 is FYNNEI in the germline V gene. The CDR3 has 14 amino acids. Trimming pared 4 bases from V and 3 bases from J, leaving 11 bases between. CDR3 in amino acids: CASSVVAVTDTQYF. CDR3 bases: TGTGCCAGCAGTGTAGTAGCGGTAACAGATACGCAGTATTTT.

V is TRBV6-1 and J is TRBJ1-2; D may be TRBD1 (5 bases). V lost 6 bases and J lost 7, with 21 bases in between. CDR1 is MNHNS, CDR2 SASEGT, per germline. This CDR3 spans 15 amino acids. The CDR3 loop reads CASSATRALEGGYTF. The CDR3 bases are TGTGCCAGCAGCGCCACCAGGGCTCTCGAGGGTGGCTACACCTTC.

The genes are TRBV6-6 and TRBJ1-5; D ambiguous. Germline loops: CDR1 MNHNY, CDR2 SVGAGI (reference sequence). The CDR3 consists of 14 residues. Trimming left V 5 bases short and J 7 bases short, with 15 bases between. CDR3 region: CASSEEAFRQPQHF. The CDR3 DNA is TGTGCCAGCAGTGAGGAGGCGTTTCGCCAGCCCCAGCATTTT.

The chain couples TRBV30 to TRBJ2-1; 10 nucleotides match TRBD2. The CDR3 is made up of 17 amino acids. V lost 2 bases, J lost 5 bases, and 12 bases stayed unmatched. Germline V gene data show CDR1 as GTSNPN and CDR2 as SVGIG (reference sequence). The CDR3 nucleotides are TGTGCCTGGAGTATACAGGGAACTAGCGGGAAAAACAATGAGCAGTTCTTC. Protein sequence: CAWSIQGTSGKNNEQFF.

This clone was found a few times. CDR3 sequence (DNA): TGTGCCACCAGCAGAGATGGCGGGACAGGGGTGGGGAATGAGCAGTTCTTC. This gives the protein CATSRDGGTGVGNEQFF. This chain uses TRBV15 with TRBJ2-1; 10 bases fit TRBD1. The germline V gene has CDR1 LNHNV and CDR2 YYDKDF (reference sequence). CDR3 length equals 17 residues. V trimming: 0 bases; J trimming: 7 bases; junction bases outside the gene matches: 9. Full variable domain (rest looked up from reference TRBV15 and TRBJ2-1): DAMVIQNPRYQVTQFGKPVTLSCSQTLNHNVMYWYQQKSSQAPKLLFHYYDKDFNNEADTPDNFQSRRPNTSFCFLDIRSPGLGDTAMYLCATSRDGGTGVGNEQFFGPGTRLTVL.

This clone was seen a few times. The chain carries TRBV6-6 and TRBJ1-5; D is undetermined. Germline assignment: CDR1 MNHNY and CDR2 SVGAGI (reference sequence). The V and J ends lost 5 bases and 8 bases respectively, with 22 bases between them. The CDR3 length is 16 residues. CDR3 in amino acids: CASSTLGWVGTEPQHF. Here the CDR3 DNA reads TGTGCCAGCAGTACGCTTGGGTGGGTGGGCACGGAGCCCCAGCATTTT.

The chain is built from TRBV28 and TRBJ1-5, with a possible D match to TRBD1 (6 bases). With 2 bases removed from V and 3 bases from J, the gap between germline ends came to 11 bases. The CDR3 has 15 residues. CDR1 is MDHEN and CDR2 is SYDVKM in the germline V gene. CDR3 nucleotide sequence: TGTGCCAGCAGTTTACCGACAGGCTCCAATCAGCCCCAGCATTTT. Protein: CASSLPTGSNQPQHF. The variable domain in full, completed from reference TRBV28 and TRBJ1-5, reads DVKVTQSSRYLVKRTGEKVFLECVQDMDHENMFWYRQDPGLGLRLIYFSYDVKMKEKGDIPEGYSVSREKKERFSLILESASTNQTSMYLCASSLPTGSNQPQHFGDGTRLSIL.

The rearrangement uses TRBV2 and TRBJ1-1, with 8 bases that match TRBD1. Losses at the gene ends were 3 bases for V and 4 bases for J; bases not matched to a gene: 7. The CDR3 spans 15 residues. Germline V gives CDR1 SNHLY, CDR2 FYNNEI. The chain's CDR3 is CASSEETTGVTEAFF. In nucleotides, the CDR3 is TGTGCCAGCAGTGAGGAGACGACAGGGGTCACTGAAGCTTTCTTT.

The CDR3 spells CAIRAAGGRGEQYF. The CDR3 coding sequence is TGTGCCATCAGAGCAGCAGGGGGCAGAGGCGAGCAGTACTTC. The chain carries TRBV10-3 and TRBJ2-7, with TRBD1 identical over 8 bases. Germline V gene sequence: CDR1 ENHRY, CDR2 SYGVKD. This CDR3 is built from 14 residues. J was trimmed by 6 bases and V by 6 bases; bases with no gene match: 10.

This clone came up once. The CDR3 DNA is TGTGCCAGTAGAGGACAGGGGGAAACAACCGGGGAGCTGTTTTTT. This sequence encodes CASRGQGETTGELFF. The chain employs TRBV19 and TRBJ2-2, with 10 bases identical to TRBD1. The CDR3 has 15 residues. From germline, CDR1 is LNHDA and CDR2 SQIVND (reference sequence). V shed 6 bases, J shed 5 bases, and the junction held 6 bases outside the gene matches.

This chain uses TRBV19 with TRBJ1-1; TRBD1 matches at 7 bases. The CDR3 is made up of 14 amino acids. The ends lost 5 bases at V and 4 bases at J; junction bases unmatched: 7. Germline CDR1 LNHDA, CDR2 SQIVND (reference sequence). The CDR3 region has the DNA TGTGCCAGTAGTCCCCGACAGGGAGGCACTGAAGCTTTCTTT. This gives the protein CASSPRQGGTEAFF.

This sequence joins TRBV18 and TRBJ2-5, with a tentative D call TRBD2 (5 bases). CDR1 is KGHSH and CDR2 is LQKENI in the germline V gene. V lost 2 bases and J lost 3, with 10 bases in between. The CDR3 is made up of 14 amino acids. Here the CDR3 DNA reads TGTGCCAGCTCACCAACGGCGGGTGAAGAGACCCAGTACTTC. This gives the protein CASSPTAGEETQYF. The complete variable domain, with remaining parts taken from reference TRBV18 and TRBJ2-5, reads NAGVMQNPRHLVRRRGQEARLRCSPMKGHSHVYWYRQLPEEGLKFMVYLQKENIIDESGMPKERFSAEFPKEGPSILRIQQVVRGDSAAYFCASSPTAGEETQYFGPGTRLLVL.

V usage is TRBV10-3 and J usage is TRBJ2-7, with 8 bases lining up with TRBD1. Trimming cost V 4 bases and J 1 base; bases outside gene matches: 3. The CDR3 is 14 amino acids. The germline gives CDR1 ENHRY, CDR2 SYGVKD. In DNA, the CDR3 is TGTGCCATCAGTGTACGACAGGGGTCCTACGAGCAGTACTTC. It is translated as CAISVRQGSYEQYF.

V usage is TRBV10-3 and J usage is TRBJ1-3, with D unclear. V lost 5 bases to trimming and J lost 4 bases, with 12 bases between them. CDR1 is ENHRY, CDR2 SYGVKD, per germline. This CDR3 has 14 amino acids. CDR3 in DNA: TGTGCCATCAGTTTCTCCACCCTCGGAAACACCATATATTTT. It encodes CAISFSTLGNTIYF.

With regard to this clone: Mismatch with germline at one junction end may stem from a read error. CDR3 residues: CTSSEAGANYGYTF. The CDR3 DNA is TGTACCAGCAGTGAAGCAGGGGCGAACTATGGCTACACCTTC. The chain links TRBV2 to TRBJ1-2, with D tentatively TRBD1 (6 bases). CDR3 length equals 14 residues. Germline V gene data show CDR1 as SNHLY and CDR2 as FYNNEI.

The rearrangement links TRBV11-3 to TRBJ1-1; D gene uncertain. This CDR3 contains 13 residues. Per germline, CDR1 SGHNT and CDR2 YENEEA. Trimming shortened V by 5 bases and J by 1 base, and 8 bases separated the two germline ends. Here the CDR3 DNA reads TGTGCCAGCAGCGCAGACACGAACACTGAAGCTTTCTTT. It codes for CASSADTNTEAFF. Together with reference TRBV11-3 and TRBJ1-1, the CDR3 gives the full variable domain: EAGVVQSPRYKIIEKKQPVAFWCNPISGHNTLYWYLQNLGQGPELLIRYENEEAVDDSQLPKDRFSAERLKGVDSTLKIQPAELGDSAVYLCASSADTNTEAFFGQGTRLTVV.

The chain has TRBV28 and TRBJ1-1; no firm D call. This CDR3 has 14 residues. Germline CDR1 and CDR2: MDHEN and SYDVKM. The V and J ends lost 3 bases and 1 base respectively, with 9 bases between them. The chain's CDR3 is CASSLRPENTEAFF. CDR3 coding DNA: TGTGCCAGCAGTTTGCGACCAGAGAACACTGAAGCTTTCTTT.

This clone was detected ten times or more. The chain employs TRBV28 and TRBJ2-5, with a tentative D call TRBD2 (5 bases). CDR1 is MDHEN and CDR2 is SYDVKM in the germline V gene. The CDR3 contains 14 residues. Trimming cost V 2 bases and J 2 bases, with 9 bases left between them. The DNA of the CDR3 is TGTGCCAGCAGTTTAGACCCGGGACAAGAGACCCAGTACTTC. Its translation: CASSLDPGQETQYF.

This clone showed up just a few times. This rearrangement joins TRBV19 to TRBJ1-5; D is ambiguous. Germline V gives CDR1 LNHDA, CDR2 SQIVND (reference sequence). The germline V and J ends were trimmed by 5 bases and 6 bases, with 8 bases remaining between them. This CDR3 is 12 amino acids long. The CDR3 sequence: CASSHQLQPQHF. CDR3 DNA sequence: TGTGCCAGTAGTCATCAGCTTCAGCCCCAGCATTTT.

The chain links TRBV5-4 to TRBJ2-7; D is uncertain. Germline loops: CDR1 SGHNT, CDR2 YYREEE (reference sequence). The CDR3 length is 13 residues. Trimming removed 4 bases at V and 5 bases at J, with 13 bases between. CDR3 protein: CASSQRPDHEQYF. Here the CDR3 DNA reads TGTGCCAGCAGCCAAAGGCCCGACCACGAGCAGTACTTC.

The V and J genes are TRBV28 and TRBJ1-2, with D maybe TRBD1 (6 bases). The length of the CDR3 is 14 residues. Germline CDR1 is MDHEN and CDR2 is SYDVKM. The V and J ends lost 7 bases and 7 bases respectively, with 19 bases between them. The CDR3 reads CASTLDSAQAGYTF. The CDR3 DNA reads as TGTGCCAGCACTTTGGACAGTGCCCAGGCTGGCTACACCTTC.